This T cell receptor beta chain was captured by sequencing in a study of T cells in localized non-small cell lung cancer. Study outcomes and limitations: Researchers found a median approximately 53 of the top 100 tumor clones in adjacent lung. Since sequencing was restricted to only one region of the tumor, intratumor heterogeneity remains a possibility. It was uninvolved adjacent lung that showed the highest T cell clonality, exceeding tumor.

Worth noting for this clone: Antigen: not known.

Germline loops: CDR1 SGHAT, CDR2 FQNNGV. With V trimmed by 4 bases and J by 5 bases, 13 bases remained unmatched. This CDR3 has 16 amino acids. Profiled with immunoSEQ multiplex PCR; TCRdb holds only in-frame clones, not every one. The table lists about 79,000 clones, 88% of them singletons. This receptor was obtained from a woman aged 40 to 75 with stage I squamous cell lung carcinoma. Sequencing was performed on peripheral blood, taken before any cancer treatment. This chain joins TRBV11-2 and TRBJ2-5; 7 bases are shared with TRBD1. In DNA form, the CDR3 reads TGTGCCAGCAGCTCAGTAGGCAGGGGGTTGCGGGAGACCCAGTACTTC. As protein: CASSSVGRGLRETQYF.